This record looks at one T cell receptor (beta chain) sequence and its context. The source of the sample is a study of blood T cell repertoires in COVID-19. The V gene's germline CDR1 is GTSNPN and CDR2 SVGIG (reference sequence). The CDR3 spans 13 residues. Trimming cost V 5 bases and J 2 bases; bases outside gene matches: 3. Original processing methods: How many nucleated cells were present was estimated from reference gene primer amplification. Clones were sequenced by immunoSEQ multiplex PCR, and TCRdb holds only the in-frame ones, with some missing. The DNA was the basis for D and trimming; V, J and clone size are from that table. The repertoire includes some 200,000 clones, 75% to 90% of them detected once, and nearly 9.5% sits in the top ten. Participant-reported clinical history was the basis for cohort assignment. Recovered status applied to Cohort 3 donors who had two consecutive negative PCRs. It also applied to those with clearance or with symptom resolution.

The sequenced material came from PBMCs or T cells enriched from blood (not recorded which). The rearrangement links TRBV30 to TRBJ1-2, with TRBD1 matching over 9 bases. The clonotype comes from a man aged 40-55 years who had recovered from COVID-19. This CDR3 is CAWYGTGNYGYTF. The CDR3 bases are TGTGCCTGGTATGGGACAGGGAACTATGGCTACACCTTC.